This T cell receptor (beta chain) was profiled in a study of CD8 T cells in ankylosing spondylitis. Findings of the study overall: Disease-associated clones were reportedly significantly overrepresented in matched ankylosing spondylitis synovial fluid. Several of the motif variants were reported before in synovial fluid and blood from reactive arthritis. One TCR beta motif, made up of eight highly homologous variants, appeared characteristic of ankylosing spondylitis blood.

Construction of TCR beta libraries was performed using quantitative 5'-RACE with molecular barcodes. TCRdb itself ran the 5' RACE reads through MiXCR, one entry per CDR3 protein. The repertoire holds some 200,000 distinct CDR3 sequences, with around 7.9% as singletons. The germline V gene has CDR1 SGHTA and CDR2 FQGTGA. V was pared by 0 bases and J by 2 bases, with 4 bases between. The CDR3 is made up of 13 amino acids. This clonotype was recorded many times. Its antigen is currently unknown. The chain is built from TRBV7-3 and TRBJ1-1; D is unclear. This sequence originates from a male donor with ankylosing spondylitis. The sequencing sample was made of blood, either unsorted or a sorted T cell fraction (not recorded which). The CDR3 DNA reads TGTGCCAGCAGCTTAACTCCAAACACTGAAGCTTTCTTT. Translating gives CASSLTPNTEAFF. The full variable domain, completed using reference TRBV7-3 and TRBJ1-1, is GAGVSQTPSNKVTEKGKYVELRCDPISGHTALYWYRQSLGQGPEFLIYFQGTGAADDSGLPNDRFFAVRPEGSVSTLKIQRTERGDSAVYLCASSLTPNTEAFFGQGTRLTVV.